Listed here is a single T cell receptor (beta chain). Its matching antigen is unknown. Generated by immunoSEQ multiplex PCR, the TCRdb table keeps only in-frame clones and is missing some. The sample gives about 46,000 clones, 90% to 95% of which show up once; roughly 5.2% is in the top ten. The sample originates from a study of OX40 agonist ivuxolimab in advanced cancers. In the study overall: Patients received ivuxolimab, an intravenous treatment, every 2 weeks at 0.01 to 10 mg/kg.

Findings of the study overall: The mean number of expanded clones was higher in CD8+ T cells than in CD4+.

CDR1 and CDR2 (germline): SNHLY, FYNNEI. CDR3 length: 15 residues. Trimming left V 10 bases short and J 1 base short, with 18 bases between. The sample here was CD4+ or CD8+ T cells sorted from blood, taken in a trial of the OX40 agonist ivuxolimab. This TCR was recovered from an adult with an advanced solid tumor such as melanoma, head and neck, liver or kidney cancer. This chain joins TRBV2 and TRBJ2-3; the D gene is possibly TRBD1 (6 bases). The CDR3 sequence is CANLLRQAGTDTQYF. CDR3 sequence (DNA): TGTGCCAACCTGTTGAGACAGGCCGGCACAGATACGCAGTATTTT.